This TCR beta chain appears in the sequencing data of a study of blood T cell repertoires in COVID-19. Libraries were prepared by immunoSEQ multiplex PCR; TCRdb keeps only in-frame clonotypes and omits some of them. The table lists about 170,000 clones, more than 75% of them singletons. Germline CDR1 is SGHNT and CDR2 is YYREEE (reference sequence). This CDR3 is built from 13 residues. V shed 3 bases, J shed 5 bases, and the junction held 5 bases outside the gene matches. Sequenced: PBMCs or T cells enriched from blood (not recorded which). The origin of this receptor is a human donor with acute COVID-19. The donor label of this sample is uncertain. The genes are TRBV5-4 and TRBJ2-7; 7 bases line up with TRBD1. DNA for the CDR3: TGTGCCAGCAGCTCTAAGACAGGGCACGAGCAGTACTTC. It encodes CASSSKTGHEQYF.